This TCR beta chain emerged from a study of cytomegalovirus exposure and HLA in healthy donors. Study-wide context: Most donors, roughly 82% of approximately 400 genotyped, fell in the Caucasian-associated ancestry cluster. Study findings and constraints: One later analysis reportedly identified an Asian-associated ancestry cluster that showed fewer N-insertions than the approximately 700-donor mean.

Regarding this clone: The antigen is unknown.

This CDR3 contains 13 residues. The V end was cut by 7 bases, the J end by 5 bases, with 16 bases between. Germline V gene lookup returns CDR1 SGHRS and CDR2 YFSETQ. 13 Jbeta primers and 60 Vbeta primers were used for the PCR. Some clones are missing from TCRdb's copy, which holds only in-frame ones; the method was immunoSEQ multiplex PCR. The table shows some 44,000 clones, with approximately 86% occurring only once. The specimen sequenced was PBMCs. The chain carries TRBV5-1 and TRBJ2-7; weak D call: TRBD1 (6 bases). The receptor's source is a woman aged 40-49 years in good health and CMV-seropositive. The CDR3, as DNA: TGCGCCAGCCGACGACAGGTTAGCGACGAGCAGTACTTC. This sequence encodes CASRRQVSDEQYF.